These T cell receptor beta chains were read from a single sample in a study of blood T cells in healthy people across ages. One entry per CDR3 protein results from TCRdb running MiXCR on the 5' RACE reads. The sample lists 540,000 or so distinct CDR3 sequences, 24% seen once, with 7.5% to 9% in the top ten. This same sample was also taken into another study, of T cells of mothers and their children.

The sequenced sample was blood. The receptors here all came from a boy aged 5-17 years in good health. CDR3s include the opening cysteine and the closing phenylalanine or tryptophan. D genes are given only for firm matches. The size entry is marked missing in some rows and otherwise reads once, few, many or a size class.

v_call: TRBV5-1
j_call: TRBJ2-7
clone_size: few
d_call: TRBD1
cdr3_aa: CASSLVQGAYEQYF
cdr3_nt: TGCGCCAGCAGCTTGGTGCAGGGGGCCTACGAGCAGTACTTC

v_call: TRBV6-1
j_call: TRBJ1-1
clone_size: few
d_call: NA
cdr3_aa: CASRRGENTEAFF
cdr3_nt: TGTGCCAGCAGGCGGGGAGAGAACACTGAAGCTTTCTTT

v_call: TRBV6-1
j_call: TRBJ2-1
clone_size: few
d_call: NA
cdr3_aa: CASSEVWDNNEQFF
cdr3_nt: TGTGCCAGCAGTGAGGTATGGGATAACAATGAGCAGTTCTTC

v_call: TRBV4-2
j_call: TRBJ2-7
clone_size: few
d_call: NA
cdr3_aa: CASSQDHRIVYEQYF
cdr3_nt: TGTGCCAGCAGCCAAGATCACCGAATTGTCTACGAGCAGTACTTC

v_call: TRBV5-1
j_call: TRBJ2-1
clone_size: few
d_call: TRBD2
cdr3_aa: CASSLRLAGGTYNEQFF
cdr3_nt: TGCGCCAGCAGCTTGCGGCTAGCGGGAGGGACCTACAATGAGCAGTTCTTC

v_call: TRBV29-1
j_call: TRBJ1-2
clone_size: NA
d_call: NA
cdr3_aa: CSVERSYTF
cdr3_nt: TGCAGCGTTGAAAGAAGCTACACCTTC

v_call: TRBV9
j_call: TRBJ2-7
clone_size: NA
d_call: TRBD1
cdr3_aa: CASSVGTGVEQYF
cdr3_nt: TGTGCCAGCAGCGTCGGGACAGGGGTCGAGCAGTACTTC

v_call: TRBV6-2/TRBV6-3
j_call: TRBJ2-6
clone_size: few
d_call: NA
cdr3_aa: CASRPPGANVLTF
cdr3_nt: TGTGCCAGCAGACCCCCTGGGGCCAACGTCCTGACTTTC

v_call: TRBV25-1
j_call: TRBJ1-1
clone_size: once
d_call: TRBD1
cdr3_aa: CASRETGSFLNTEAFF
cdr3_nt: TGTGCCAGCAGGGAGACAGGGAGCTTCTTGAACACTGAAGCTTTCTTT

v_call: TRBV13
j_call: TRBJ2-1
clone_size: few
d_call: TRBD1
cdr3_aa: CASSLRDRAFPEQFF
cdr3_nt: TGTGCCAGCAGCCTCCGGGACAGGGCCTTCCCTGAGCAGTTCTTC

v_call: TRBV12-3/TRBV12-4
j_call: TRBJ1-1
clone_size: NA
d_call: TRBD1
cdr3_aa: CASGTGGTEAFF
cdr3_nt: TGTGCCAGCGGGACAGGGGGCACTGAAGCTTTCTTT

v_call: TRBV19
j_call: TRBJ2-1
clone_size: NA
d_call: TRBD2
cdr3_aa: CASRSTSGPYNEQLF
cdr3_nt: TGTGCCAGTAGGAGCACTAGCGGGCCCTACAATGAGCAGCTCTTC

v_call: TRBV28
j_call: TRBJ1-5
clone_size: few
d_call: NA
cdr3_aa: CASRRYSNQPQHF
cdr3_nt: TGTGCCAGCAGACGTTATAGCAATCAGCCCCAGCATTTT

v_call: TRBV5-1
j_call: TRBJ2-2
clone_size: few
d_call: NA
cdr3_aa: CASSFLGQSEELFF
cdr3_nt: TGCGCCAGCAGTTTCCTCGGACAGTCGGAGGAGCTGTTTTTT

v_call: TRBV29-1
j_call: TRBJ2-3
clone_size: NA
d_call: NA
cdr3_aa: CSVGQDPSTNTQYF
cdr3_nt: TGCAGCGTTGGACAGGACCCTAGCACAAATACGCAGTATTTT

v_call: TRBV7-2
j_call: TRBJ1-5
clone_size: NA
d_call: NA
cdr3_aa: CASSFTDNQPQHF
cdr3_nt: TGTGCCAGCAGCTTTACGGATAATCAGCCCCAGCATTTT

v_call: TRBV12-3/TRBV12-4
j_call: TRBJ2-1
clone_size: NA
d_call: NA
cdr3_aa: CASSFLALAGEQFF
cdr3_nt: TGTGCCAGCAGTTTCCTGGCCTTAGCAGGGGAGCAGTTCTTC

v_call: TRBV6-5
j_call: TRBJ1-2
clone_size: NA
d_call: NA
cdr3_aa: CASSRLPGTQGGYTF
cdr3_nt: TGTGCCAGCAGTCGCCTCCCCGGGACCCAGGGAGGCTACACCTTC

v_call: TRBV4-3
j_call: TRBJ1-1
clone_size: NA
d_call: TRBD1
cdr3_aa: CASSQDSRGVLGTEAFF
cdr3_nt: TGCGCCAGCAGCCAAGATAGCAGGGGGGTGTTAGGGACTGAGGCTTTCTTT

v_call: TRBV11-2
j_call: TRBJ2-1
clone_size: many
d_call: TRBD2
cdr3_aa: CASSTVSGRAVNEQFF
cdr3_nt: TGTGCCAGCAGCACCGTTAGCGGGAGGGCCGTCAATGAGCAGTTCTTC

v_call: TRBV27
j_call: TRBJ1-4
clone_size: NA
d_call: TRBD1
cdr3_aa: CASSSGTGGVEKLFF
cdr3_nt: TGTGCCAGCAGTTCAGGGACAGGGGGGGTGGAAAAACTGTTTTTT

v_call: TRBV12-3/TRBV12-4
j_call: TRBJ1-5
clone_size: NA
d_call: NA
cdr3_aa: CASSDTDRGSNQPQHF
cdr3_nt: TGTGCCAGCAGTGACACCGACAGAGGTAGCAATCAGCCCCAGCATTTT

v_call: TRBV28
j_call: TRBJ2-1
clone_size: few
d_call: NA
cdr3_aa: CASSPLAVNEQFF
cdr3_nt: TGTGCCAGCAGCCCACTAGCCGTCAATGAGCAGTTCTTC

v_call: TRBV4-3
j_call: TRBJ1-6
clone_size: NA
d_call: TRBD1
cdr3_aa: CASSEPTTGGSFTPLHF
cdr3_nt: TGCGCCAGCAGCGAACCCACTACAGGGGGCTCGTTTACACCCCTCCACTTT

v_call: TRBV28
j_call: TRBJ2-1
clone_size: NA
d_call: TRBD2
cdr3_aa: CASSKTSGNSNEQFF
cdr3_nt: TGTGCCAGCAGTAAGACTAGCGGGAATTCTAATGAGCAGTTCTTC

v_call: TRBV6-5
j_call: TRBJ2-7
clone_size: NA
d_call: TRBD1
cdr3_aa: CASRLTGGEVNEQYF
cdr3_nt: TGTGCCAGCAGGCTTACAGGGGGCGAAGTCAACGAGCAGTACTTC

v_call: TRBV28
j_call: TRBJ1-4
clone_size: NA
d_call: NA
cdr3_aa: CASSSKGRDLGEKLFF
cdr3_nt: TGTGCCAGCAGTTCGAAGGGTCGTGACTTGGGAGAAAAACTGTTTTTT

v_call: TRBV6-2/TRBV6-3
j_call: TRBJ2-5
clone_size: NA
d_call: TRBD1
cdr3_aa: CASSKWTGGYEETQYF
cdr3_nt: TGTGCCAGCAGTAAATGGACAGGGGGCTATGAAGAGACCCAGTACTTC

v_call: TRBV4-1
j_call: TRBJ2-1
clone_size: NA
d_call: NA
cdr3_aa: CASSQEGAGSSYNEQFF
cdr3_nt: TGCGCCAGCAGCCAAGAGGGCGCGGGGAGCTCCTACAATGAGCAGTTCTTC

v_call: TRBV6-2/TRBV6-3
j_call: TRBJ2-5
clone_size: NA
d_call: TRBD2
cdr3_aa: CASSQRGLATQYF
cdr3_nt: TGTGCCAGCAGTCAAAGAGGACTAGCGACACAGTACTTC

v_call: TRBV12-3/TRBV12-4
j_call: TRBJ2-7
clone_size: NA
d_call: TRBD2
cdr3_aa: CASSLELRGRREQYF
cdr3_nt: TGTGCCAGCAGTTTAGAATTGCGGGGGAGGAGGGAGCAGTACTTC

v_call: TRBV7-2
j_call: TRBJ2-5
clone_size: few
d_call: TRBD2
cdr3_aa: CASSLETGLEETQYF
cdr3_nt: TGTGCCAGCAGCTTAGAAACGGGACTAGAAGAGACCCAGTACTTC

v_call: TRBV19
j_call: TRBJ1-1
clone_size: NA
d_call: NA
cdr3_aa: CASSMLGDDYTEAFF
cdr3_nt: TGTGCCAGTAGTATGTTGGGTGATGATTACACTGAAGCTTTCTTT

v_call: TRBV29-1
j_call: TRBJ2-5
clone_size: NA
d_call: NA
cdr3_aa: CSVEATDSDRGETQYF
cdr3_nt: TGCAGCGTTGAAGCTACCGACTCGGATAGGGGGGAGACCCAGTACTTC

v_call: TRBV7-3
j_call: TRBJ2-4
clone_size: NA
d_call: NA
cdr3_aa: CASSLGMAGRKNIQYF
cdr3_nt: TGTGCCAGCAGCTTAGGGATGGCGGGGAGGAAAAACATTCAGTACTTC

v_call: TRBV7-9
j_call: TRBJ1-1
clone_size: few
d_call: NA
cdr3_aa: CASSPRALYRAFF
cdr3_nt: TGTGCCAGCAGCCCCCGGGCCCTGTATAGGGCTTTCTTT

v_call: TRBV6-2/TRBV6-3
j_call: TRBJ2-4
clone_size: NA
d_call: NA
cdr3_aa: CASSYGKNIQYF
cdr3_nt: TGTGCCAGCAGTTACGGCAAAAACATTCAGTACTTC

v_call: TRBV2
j_call: TRBJ2-1
clone_size: once
d_call: TRBD2
cdr3_aa: CASRVAGGPDEQFF
cdr3_nt: TGTGCCAGCAGGGTAGCGGGAGGGCCAGATGAGCAGTTCTTC

v_call: TRBV27
j_call: TRBJ1-5
clone_size: few
d_call: NA
cdr3_aa: CASSLQGLGQPQHF
cdr3_nt: TGTGCCAGCAGCCTACAGGGATTGGGTCAGCCCCAGCATTTT

v_call: TRBV20-1
j_call: TRBJ1-4
clone_size: NA
d_call: NA
cdr3_aa: CSASPGGLREKLFF
cdr3_nt: TGCAGTGCTTCACCGGGGGGGCTTCGAGAAAAACTGTTTTTT

v_call: TRBV12-3/TRBV12-4
j_call: TRBJ1-5
clone_size: few
d_call: TRBD1
cdr3_aa: CASSLALPDRGIQPQHF
cdr3_nt: TGTGCCAGCAGTTTAGCGCTACCGGACAGGGGTATTCAGCCCCAGCATTTT

v_call: TRBV10-3
j_call: TRBJ1-2
clone_size: NA
d_call: NA
cdr3_aa: CAISEFTGWNGYTF
cdr3_nt: TGTGCCATCAGTGAATTTACAGGGTGGAATGGCTACACCTTC

v_call: TRBV7-9
j_call: TRBJ2-1
clone_size: NA
d_call: TRBD1
cdr3_aa: CASSLTLGQDNEQFF
cdr3_nt: TGTGCCAGCAGCTTAACCTTAGGACAGGACAATGAGCAGTTCTTC

v_call: TRBV12-3/TRBV12-4
j_call: TRBJ2-4
clone_size: NA
d_call: NA
cdr3_aa: CASSPGTSNIQYF
cdr3_nt: TGTGCCAGCAGTCCCGGGACTTCAAACATTCAGTACTTC

v_call: TRBV6-5
j_call: TRBJ2-1
clone_size: NA
d_call: NA
cdr3_aa: CASRKQGRGNNEQFF
cdr3_nt: TGTGCCAGCAGAAAACAGGGTCGGGGAAACAATGAGCAGTTCTTC

v_call: TRBV5-1
j_call: TRBJ1-6
clone_size: few
d_call: NA
cdr3_aa: CASSLSQGGSSYNSPLHF
cdr3_nt: TGCGCCAGCAGCTTGTCCCAGGGAGGAAGCTCCTATAATTCACCCCTCCACTTT